The 20 T cell receptor beta chains presented below share a single source sample, sequenced in a study of cytomegalovirus exposure and HLA in healthy donors (dated by TCRdb to about 2017). The method behind the library was the immunoSEQ multiplex PCR assay. For the multiplex PCR, a mixture combining 60 forward primers for TCR Vbeta segments and 13 reverse primers for TCR Jbeta segments was used. Not all clones reach the TCRdb copy of this immuneACCESS table, which keeps in-frame sequences only. Checked studies attribute under half of the gap to unresolved V genes and leave the rest unexplained. The sample has roughly 150,000 clones on record, roughly 88% of them singletons. The ten top clones hold 1.5% of the sample. The specimen sequenced was PBMCs. The source of these receptors is a woman younger than 35 in good health and CMV-seronegative.

CDR3 coding DNA: TGTGCCATCAGTGAGTTTTTTCCAGGATTTGGAAACACCATATATTTT. Protein product: CAISEFFPGFGNTIYF. This chain links TRBV10-3 with TRBJ1-3; D gene uncertain. CDR1 and CDR2 from the germline V gene are ENHRY and SYGVKD. CDR3 length equals 16 residues. V lost 1 base, J lost 3 bases, and 13 bases lay in between.

The rearrangement joins TRBV6-1 to TRBJ2-3; possible D gene TRBD1, 5 bases. The CDR3 sequence is 15 residues long. V shed 5 bases and J shed 1 base, with 13 bases lying between them. Germline V gene lookup returns CDR1 MNHNS and CDR2 SASEGT. The CDR3 loop reads CASSLDSWGTDTQYF. The CDR3 nucleotides are TGTGCCAGCAGTCTTGACAGTTGGGGCACAGATACGCAGTATTTT.

This chain's CDR3 is CASSGGGGKNIQYF. The CDR3 nucleotides are TGTGCCAGCAGTGGGGGAGGGGGCAAAAACATTCAGTACTTC. This rearrangement joins TRBV6-1 to TRBJ2-4; maybe TRBD2 (7 bases). This CDR3 has 14 amino acids. V lost 4 bases and J lost 3, with 10 bases in between. The germline V gene encodes CDR1 MNHNS and CDR2 SASEGT.

The chain employs TRBV5-1 and TRBJ2-1; tentatively, D is TRBD2 (5 bases). Germline V gene lookup returns CDR1 SGHRS and CDR2 YFSETQ. Trimming removed 3 bases from V and 8 bases from J, with 15 bases in between. CDR3 length equals 14 residues. The CDR3 nucleotides are TGCGCCAGCAGCTCGTTGGGTGGGAGAGATGAGCAGTTCTTC. Residues: CASSSLGGRDEQFF.

This clone was counted once. This sequence joins TRBV28 and TRBJ1-2, with D possibly TRBD1 on 6 matching bases. The CDR3 has 15 residues. Germline lookup yields CDR1 MDHEN and CDR2 SYDVKM. V was trimmed by 4 bases and J by 2 bases, leaving 14 bases between them. The CDR3 loop is CASSSPIRGNYGYTF. The CDR3 nucleotides read TGTGCCAGCAGTTCCCCCATCAGGGGAAACTATGGCTACACCTTC.

The rearrangement uses TRBV27 and TRBJ2-1; tentative D call: TRBD1 (5 bases). Germline V gene lookup returns CDR1 MNHEY and CDR2 SMNVEV (reference sequence). This CDR3 comprises 16 residues. With 3 bases removed from V and 1 base from J, the gap between germline ends came to 13 bases. The CDR3 sequence: CASSFLDRYSYNEQFF. Written as DNA, the CDR3 is TGTGCCAGCAGTTTCCTTGACAGATATTCCTACAATGAGCAGTTCTTC.

The chain joins TRBV6-4 to TRBJ1-1; D remains ambiguous. This CDR3 is 12 amino acids long. V was shortened by 6 bases and J by 1 base, with 6 bases between the two germline ends. The V gene's germline CDR1 is MRHNA and CDR2 SNTAGT. The CDR3 nucleotides are TGTGCCAGCAGAGAACAGAACACTGAAGCTTTCTTT. Amino acids: CASREQNTEAFF.

The rearrangement joins TRBV19 to TRBJ2-7, with a possible D match to TRBD2 (6 bases). Germline V gives CDR1 LNHDA, CDR2 SQIVND (reference sequence). V lost 4 bases, J lost 0 bases, and 10 bases lay in between. The CDR3 is 14 amino acids. This CDR3 reads CASSTRGTSYEQYF. The CDR3 coding sequence is TGTGCCAGTAGTACTCGGGGGACCTCCTACGAGCAGTACTTC.

The chain uses TRBV2 and TRBJ1-2, with TRBD1 as a possible D gene (6 bases). V shed 3 bases and J shed 2 bases, with 10 bases lying between them. The CDR3 consists of 14 residues. Germline assignment: CDR1 SNHLY and CDR2 FYNNEI. CDR3: CASSEGAENYGYTF. The CDR3 DNA sequence: TGTGCCAGCAGTGAGGGGGCTGAGAACTATGGCTACACCTTC.

The J gene is TRBJ1-6, the V gene TRBV6-1, with 7 bases identical to TRBD1. After removal of 3 bases from V and 7 bases from J, the junction contained 6 bases not matched to a gene. Germline V lookup: CDR1 MNHNS, CDR2 SASEGT. The CDR3 runs to 15 residues. The CDR3 protein is CASSDLTGMNSPLHF. For the CDR3, the DNA is TGTGCCAGCAGTGACTTGACAGGGATGAATTCACCCCTCCACTTT.

This clone was counted between two and nine times. The V gene is TRBV6-5, the J gene TRBJ1-2; D possibly corresponds to TRBD1 (6 bases). The CDR3 has 13 amino acids. The V end was cut by 5 bases, the J end by 6 bases, with 13 bases between. Looked up from germline, CDR1 is MNHEY and CDR2 is SVGAGI. The CDR3 DNA reads TGTGCCAGCAGTCGGGGGGCGAGGAATGGCTACACCTTC. Protein: CASSRGARNGYTF.

V is TRBV6-5 and J is TRBJ2-7, with D tentatively TRBD1 (6 bases). CDR1 is MNHEY, CDR2 SVGAGI, per germline. The CDR3 sequence is 13 residues long. The V end was cut by 4 bases, the J end by 3 bases, with 10 bases between. The CDR3 DNA is TGTGCCAGCAGTTGGGGGCAGGGCTACGAGCAGTACTTC. As protein: CASSWGQGYEQYF.

This clone was observed a single time. The chain carries TRBV5-6 and TRBJ2-7, with 9 bases matching TRBD2. CDR3 length equals 14 residues. Unmatched junction bases numbered 9, after V lost 6 bases and J lost 5 bases. Germline CDR1 and CDR2: SGHDT and YYEEEE. The CDR3: CASNVAGGTDEQYF. The CDR3 nucleotides read TGTGCCAGCAACGTCGCGGGGGGGACCGACGAGCAGTACTTC.

The chain recombines TRBV29-1 with TRBJ1-1; no firm D call. Per germline, CDR1 SQVTM and CDR2 ANQGSEA. The CDR3 totals 12 residues. Trimming left V 3 bases short and J 12 bases short, with 17 bases between. CDR3 DNA: TGCAGCGTTGAGGACGGACTTATGAGTACTTTCTTT. This translates into CSVEDGLMSTFF.

V usage is TRBV5-1 and J usage is TRBJ2-3; 8 bases align to TRBD1. The CDR3 length is 15 residues. V lost 5 bases to trimming and J lost 3 bases; unmatched junction nucleotides: 8. CDR1 and CDR2 from the germline V gene are SGHRS and YFSETQ. The CDR3 coding sequence is TGCGCCAGCAGACGACCACAGGGGGGAACAGATACGCAGTATTTT. Residues: CASRRPQGGTDTQYF.

The V and J genes are TRBV5-1 and TRBJ2-1; 9 nucleotides match TRBD2. V shed 4 bases and J 8 bases; nucleotides not matched to a gene: 13. The germline CDR1 and CDR2 sequences are SGHRS and YFSETQ. The CDR3 has 16 residues. The CDR3 is CASSPPLAGVVYEQFF. CDR3 DNA sequence: TGCGCCAGCAGCCCCCCCTTAGCGGGGGTGGTCTATGAGCAGTTCTTC.

CDR3: CASSSGLAGGGEQFF. CDR3 nucleotides: TGTGCCAGCAGCTCGGGACTAGCGGGGGGCGGTGAGCAGTTCTTC. V and J are TRBV7-3 and TRBJ2-1, with 15 bases identical to TRBD2. The germline V gene encodes CDR1 SGHTA and CDR2 FQGTGA. The junction had 4 bases not matched to a gene; V was cut back by 4 bases and J by 9 bases. The CDR3 is 15 residues long.

The chain uses TRBV12-5 and TRBJ1-3; no reliable D call. V was cut by 0 bases and J by 0 bases, with 9 bases left in between. The CDR3 loop spans 16 amino acids. CDR1 is LGHNT and CDR2 is FRNRAP in the germline V gene. CDR3 loop: CASGLVRRASGNTIYF. For the CDR3, the DNA is TGTGCTAGTGGTTTGGTACGTCGCGCCTCTGGAAACACCATATATTTT.

The chain couples TRBV21-1 to TRBJ2-5; TRBD1 was called by the table and not checked on the DNA. TRBV21-1 is labeled a pseudogene. The CDR3 is made up of 18 amino acids. CDR3 sequence: CASSTGETGDGSRETQYF. Here the CDR3 DNA reads TGTGCCAGCAGCACAGGAGAAACAGGGGATGGGTCCCGTGAGACCCAGTACTTC.

Notes on this clone: A junction end diverges from the germline sequence, so it may reflect a read error. V usage is TRBV7-7 and J usage is TRBJ2-3, with 7 bases identical to TRBD2. The CDR3 covers 14 residues. Germline lookup yields CDR1 SSHAT and CDR2 FNYEAQ (reference sequence). This chain's CDR3 is CASSTSDGTDTQYF. CDR3 bases: TGTGCTAGCAGCACTAGCGATGGCACAGATACGCAGTATTTT.